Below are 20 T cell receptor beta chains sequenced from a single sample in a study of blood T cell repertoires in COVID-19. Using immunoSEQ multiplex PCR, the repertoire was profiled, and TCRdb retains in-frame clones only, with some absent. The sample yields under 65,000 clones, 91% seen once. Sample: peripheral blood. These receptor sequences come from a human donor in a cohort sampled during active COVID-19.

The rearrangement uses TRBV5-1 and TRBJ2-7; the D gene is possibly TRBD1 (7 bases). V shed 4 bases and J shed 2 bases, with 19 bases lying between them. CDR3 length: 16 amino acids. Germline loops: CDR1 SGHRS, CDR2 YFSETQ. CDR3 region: CASSTNPRDSPYEQYF. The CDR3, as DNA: TGCGCCAGCAGCACAAACCCGCGGGACAGCCCCTACGAGCAGTACTTC. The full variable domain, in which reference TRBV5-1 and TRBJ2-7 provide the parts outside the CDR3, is KAGVTQTPRYLIKTRGQQVTLSCSPISGHRSVSWYQQTPGQGLQFLFEYFSETQRNKGNFPGRFSGRQFSNSRSEMNVSTLELGDSALYLCASSTNPRDSPYEQYFGPGTRLTVT.

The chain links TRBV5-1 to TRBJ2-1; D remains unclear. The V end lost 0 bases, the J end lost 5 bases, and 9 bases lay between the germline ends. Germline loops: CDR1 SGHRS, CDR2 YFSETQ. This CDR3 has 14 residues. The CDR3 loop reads CASSLAAYNNEQFF. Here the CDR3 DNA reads TGCGCCAGCAGCTTGGCCGCTTACAACAATGAGCAGTTCTTC. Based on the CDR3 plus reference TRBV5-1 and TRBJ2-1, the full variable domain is KAGVTQTPRYLIKTRGQQVTLSCSPISGHRSVSWYQQTPGQGLQFLFEYFSETQRNKGNFPGRFSGRQFSNSRSEMNVSTLELGDSALYLCASSLAAYNNEQFFGPGTRLTVL.

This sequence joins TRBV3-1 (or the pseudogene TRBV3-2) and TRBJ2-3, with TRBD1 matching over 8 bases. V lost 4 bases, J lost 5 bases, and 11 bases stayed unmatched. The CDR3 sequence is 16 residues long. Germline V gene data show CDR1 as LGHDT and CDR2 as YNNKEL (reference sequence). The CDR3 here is CASSPPGQGLVDTQYF. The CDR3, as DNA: TGTGCCAGCAGCCCCCCAGGACAGGGTTTAGTAGATACGCAGTATTTT.

This CDR3 is CASSKVEHIRSGMQYF. CDR3 coding DNA: TGTGCCAGCAGCAAAGTTGAACATATACGGAGCGGTATGCAGTATTTT. This sequence joins TRBV21-1 and TRBJ2-3; whether TRBD2, the table's D call, matches the DNA was not checked. TRBV21-1 is a known pseudogene. The CDR3 is made up of 16 amino acids.

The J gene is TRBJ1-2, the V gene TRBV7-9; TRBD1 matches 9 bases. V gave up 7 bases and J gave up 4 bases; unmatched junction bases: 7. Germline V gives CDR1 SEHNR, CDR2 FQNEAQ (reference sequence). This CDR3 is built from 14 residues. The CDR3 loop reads CASNVGDRVYGYTF. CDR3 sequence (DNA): TGTGCCAGCAACGTAGGGGACAGGGTCTATGGCTACACCTTC.

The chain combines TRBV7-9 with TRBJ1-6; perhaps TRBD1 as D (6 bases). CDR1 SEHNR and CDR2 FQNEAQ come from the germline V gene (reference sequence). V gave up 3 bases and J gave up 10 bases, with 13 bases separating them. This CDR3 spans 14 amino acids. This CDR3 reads CASSLAGVTSPLHF. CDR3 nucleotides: TGTGCCAGCAGCTTGGCAGGGGTGACCTCACCCCTCCACTTT.

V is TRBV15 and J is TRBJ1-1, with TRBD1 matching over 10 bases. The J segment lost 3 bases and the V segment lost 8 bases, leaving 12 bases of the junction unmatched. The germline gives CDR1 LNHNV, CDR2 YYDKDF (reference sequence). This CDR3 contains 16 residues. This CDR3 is CATPTGQGVLYTEAFF. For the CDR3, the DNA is TGTGCCACCCCAACCGGACAGGGGGTCTTGTACACTGAAGCTTTCTTT. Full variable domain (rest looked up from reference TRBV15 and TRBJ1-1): DAMVIQNPRYQVTQFGKPVTLSCSQTLNHNVMYWYQQKSSQAPKLLFHYYDKDFNNEADTPDNFQSRRPNTSFCFLDIRSPGLGDTAMYLCATPTGQGVLYTEAFFGQGTRLTVV.

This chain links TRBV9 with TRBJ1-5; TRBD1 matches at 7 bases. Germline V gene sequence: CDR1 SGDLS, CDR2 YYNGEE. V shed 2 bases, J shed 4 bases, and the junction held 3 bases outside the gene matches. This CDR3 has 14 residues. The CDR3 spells CASSVDRENQPQHF. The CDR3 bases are TGTGCCAGCAGCGTCGACAGGGAGAATCAGCCCCAGCATTTT.

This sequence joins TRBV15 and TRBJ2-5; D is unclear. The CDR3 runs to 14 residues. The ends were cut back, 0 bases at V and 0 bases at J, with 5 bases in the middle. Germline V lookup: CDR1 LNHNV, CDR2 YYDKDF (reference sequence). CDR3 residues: CATSRDLHQETQYF. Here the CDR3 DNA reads TGTGCCACCAGCAGAGATCTCCACCAAGAGACCCAGTACTTC.

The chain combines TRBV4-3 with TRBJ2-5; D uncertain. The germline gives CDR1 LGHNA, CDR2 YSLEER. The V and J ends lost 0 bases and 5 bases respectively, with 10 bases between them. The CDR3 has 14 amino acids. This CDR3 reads CASSQDRFTETQYF. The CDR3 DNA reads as TGCGCCAGCAGCCAAGACAGATTCACGGAGACCCAGTACTTC.

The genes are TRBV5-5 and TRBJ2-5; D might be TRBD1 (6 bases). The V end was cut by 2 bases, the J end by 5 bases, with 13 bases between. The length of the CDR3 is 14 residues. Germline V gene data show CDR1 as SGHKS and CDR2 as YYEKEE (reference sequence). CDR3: CASSLAGAGETQYF. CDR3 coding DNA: TGTGCCAGCAGCTTAGCAGGGGCAGGGGAGACCCAGTACTTC.

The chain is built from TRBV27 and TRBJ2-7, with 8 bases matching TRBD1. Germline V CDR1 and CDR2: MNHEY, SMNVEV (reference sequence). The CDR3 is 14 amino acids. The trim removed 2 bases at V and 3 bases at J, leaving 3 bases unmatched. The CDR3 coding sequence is TGTGCCAGCAGTTTACCCGGACAGGGCTACGAGCAGTACTTC. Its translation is CASSLPGQGYEQYF.

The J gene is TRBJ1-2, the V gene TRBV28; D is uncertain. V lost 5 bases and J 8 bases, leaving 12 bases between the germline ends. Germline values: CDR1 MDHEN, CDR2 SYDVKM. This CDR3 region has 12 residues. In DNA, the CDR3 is TGTGCCAGCAGTCGATTAATCGGGGGCTACACCTTC. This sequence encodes CASSRLIGGYTF.

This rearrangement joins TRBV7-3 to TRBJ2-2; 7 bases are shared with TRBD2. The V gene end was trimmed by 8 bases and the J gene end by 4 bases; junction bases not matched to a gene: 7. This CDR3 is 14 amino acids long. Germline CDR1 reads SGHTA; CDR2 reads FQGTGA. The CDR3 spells CASARGEVTGELFF. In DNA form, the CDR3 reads TGTGCCAGCGCTCGGGGGGAGGTCACCGGGGAGCTGTTTTTT.

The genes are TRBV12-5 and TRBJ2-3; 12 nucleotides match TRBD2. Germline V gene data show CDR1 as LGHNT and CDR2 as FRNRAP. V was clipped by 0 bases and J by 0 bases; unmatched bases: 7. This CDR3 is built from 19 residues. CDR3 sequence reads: CASGLVPDGLAGSTDTQYF. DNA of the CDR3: TGTGCTAGTGGTTTGGTACCCGATGGACTAGCGGGAAGCACAGATACGCAGTATTTT. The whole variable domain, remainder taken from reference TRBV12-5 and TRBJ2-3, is DARVTQTPRHKVTEMGQEVTMRCQPILGHNTVFWYRQTMMQGLELLAYFRNRAPLDDSGMPKDRFSAEMPDATLATLKIQPSEPRDSAVYFCASGLVPDGLAGSTDTQYFGPGTRLTVL.

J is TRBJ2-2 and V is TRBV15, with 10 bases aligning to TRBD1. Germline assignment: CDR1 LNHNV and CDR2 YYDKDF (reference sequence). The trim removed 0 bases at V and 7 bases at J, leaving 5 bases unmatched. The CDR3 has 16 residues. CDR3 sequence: CATSRERQGAGGELFF. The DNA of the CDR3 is TGTGCCACCAGCAGAGAGAGACAGGGGGCTGGCGGGGAGCTGTTTTTT.

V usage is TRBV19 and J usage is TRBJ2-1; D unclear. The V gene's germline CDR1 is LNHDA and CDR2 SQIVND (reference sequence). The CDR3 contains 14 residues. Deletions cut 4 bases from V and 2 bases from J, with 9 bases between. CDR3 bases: TGTGCCAGTAGTAGTAGCCGACCCTACAATGAGCAGTTCTTC. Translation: CASSSSRPYNEQFF. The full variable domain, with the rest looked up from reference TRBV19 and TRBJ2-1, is DGGITQSPKYLFRKEGQNVTLSCEQNLNHDAMYWYRQDPGQGLRLIYYSQIVNDFQKGDIAEGYSVSREKKESFPLTVTSAQKNPTAFYLCASSSSRPYNEQFFGPGTRLTVL.

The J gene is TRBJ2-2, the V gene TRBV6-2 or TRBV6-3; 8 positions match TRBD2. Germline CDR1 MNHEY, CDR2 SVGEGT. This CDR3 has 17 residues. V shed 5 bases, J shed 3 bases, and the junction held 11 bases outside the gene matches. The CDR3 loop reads CASSPIGRRGDTGELFF. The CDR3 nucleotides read TGTGCCAGCAGTCCCATAGGAAGGCGGGGGGACACCGGGGAGCTGTTTTTT.

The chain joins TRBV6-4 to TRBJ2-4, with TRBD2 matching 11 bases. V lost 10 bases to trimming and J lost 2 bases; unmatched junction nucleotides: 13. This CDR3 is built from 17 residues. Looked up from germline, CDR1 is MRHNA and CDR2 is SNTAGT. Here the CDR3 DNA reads TGTGCCACCTTCCTTAGCGGGAGGGCGCCCCCCAAAAACATTCAGTACTTC. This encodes CATFLSGRAPPKNIQYF.

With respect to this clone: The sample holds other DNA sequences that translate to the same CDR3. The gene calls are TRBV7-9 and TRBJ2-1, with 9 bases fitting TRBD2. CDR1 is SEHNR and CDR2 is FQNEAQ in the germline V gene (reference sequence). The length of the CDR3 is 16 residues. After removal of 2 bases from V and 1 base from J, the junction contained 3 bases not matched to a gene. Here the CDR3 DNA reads TGTGCCAGCAGCTTAAGTCTAGCGGGGTCCTACAATGAGCAGTTCTTC. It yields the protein CASSLSLAGSYNEQFF.